What follows are 12 T cell receptor beta chains derived from one specimen sequenced in a study of T cells after yellow fever vaccination (dated by TCRdb to about 2019). The library was prepared using 5' RACE. TCRdb names Illumina NovaSeq 6000 as the instrument used. In TCRdb, the public reads were trimmed at Q25 with fastp and aligned with MiXCR, with productive beta chains retained. Every entry covers one CDR3 protein and lists the most common genes and DNA from its rows. This sample gives 350,000 to 550,000 distinct CDR3 sequences in total; around a sixth of them show up just once. The top ten constitute about 18% of the sample. The meaning of the sample's treatment or condition label: live attenuated yellow fever vaccine strain. Sequencing was performed on PBMCs, taken before the yellow fever booster vaccination. These receptors were obtained from a man aged 18-30 years who received the YFV17D yellow fever vaccine.

J is TRBJ1-1 and V is TRBV5-1, with 10 bases aligning to TRBD1. CDR1 and CDR2 (germline): SGHRS, YFSETQ. CDR3 length equals 13 residues. V lost 5 bases to trimming and J lost 7 bases; unmatched junction nucleotides: 5. The CDR3 coding sequence is TGCGCCAGCAGTCCGGGACAGGGGCTTGAAGCTTTCTTT. It specifies CASSPGQGLEAFF.

Concerning this clonotype: This may arise from a read error, as a much more abundant clone is one base away. This chain uses TRBV6-2 or TRBV6-3 with TRBJ1-1; 8 nucleotides agree with TRBD1. With V trimmed by 5 bases and J by 1 base, 12 bases remained unmatched. CDR1 is MNHEY, CDR2 SVGEGT, per germline. The CDR3 has 17 amino acids. The CDR3 bases are TGTGCCAGCAGTACCCTCTGCGGACAGGGTGAGAACACTGAAGCTTTCTTT. Its translation is CASSTLCGQGENTEAFF.

The chain combines TRBV7-9 with TRBJ2-5; D uncertain. Trimming took off 5 bases at V and 0 bases at J, with 10 bases between the two ends. The CDR3 runs 14 residues. CDR1 is SEHNR and CDR2 is FQNEAQ in the germline V gene (reference sequence). Written as DNA, the CDR3 is TGTGCCAGCAGCCCCGGATTCAACCAAGAGACCCAGTACTTC. Its protein product is CASSPGFNQETQYF.

This clonotype has at least ten counts. The genes are TRBV6-2 or TRBV6-3 and TRBJ1-1; 7 bases align to TRBD1. Looked up from germline, CDR1 is MNHEY and CDR2 is SVGEGT. The CDR3 runs to 13 residues. V shed 6 bases, J shed 5 bases, and the junction held 6 bases outside the gene matches. CDR3 sequence reads: CASRNRGGTEAFF. CDR3 coding DNA: TGTGCCAGCAGAAACAGGGGAGGGACTGAAGCTTTCTTT.

The chain links TRBV7-9 to TRBJ2-3; 10 bases are a match to TRBD2. V lost 11 bases and J lost 6; bases outside the gene matches: 20. Germline CDR1 SEHNR, CDR2 FQNEAQ (reference sequence). The CDR3 extends over 17 amino acids. The CDR3 loop reads CAATIAGGTPDSDTQYF. CDR3 coding DNA: TGTGCCGCCACCATAGCGGGGGGCACACCCGACTCGGATACGCAGTATTTT.

CDR3 in DNA: TGTGCCCTTGGGGGAGCTCAGCCCCAGCATTTT. This encodes CALGGAQPQHF. The V and J genes are TRBV7-9 and TRBJ1-5, with D tentatively TRBD1 (5 bases). The CDR3 runs 11 residues. Trimming removed 11 bases from V and 6 bases from J, with 11 bases in between. Germline values: CDR1 SEHNR, CDR2 FQNEAQ (reference sequence).

The chain joins TRBV27 to TRBJ1-5; possible D gene TRBD1, 6 bases. Per the germline V gene, CDR1 is MNHEY and CDR2 is SMNVEV (reference sequence). The CDR3 is 15 amino acids. Trimming removed 6 bases from V and 0 bases from J, with 12 bases in between. The chain's CDR3 is CASRGGGGSNQPQHF. The CDR3 DNA sequence: TGTGCCAGCAGGGGCGGGGGCGGTAGCAATCAGCCCCAGCATTTT.

This clonotype was counted between two and nine times. V usage is TRBV7-9 and J usage is TRBJ1-5; the D gene is possibly TRBD1 (5 bases). V was shortened by 5 bases and J by 6 bases, with 14 bases between the two germline ends. Germline V CDR1 and CDR2: SEHNR, FQNEAQ (reference sequence). This CDR3 is 14 amino acids long. CDR3 residues: CASSDGSGVQPQHF. The CDR3 DNA is TGTGCCAGCAGCGATGGGTCGGGGGTTCAGCCCCAGCATTTT.

This clonotype showed up many times. The V gene is TRBV12-3 or TRBV12-4, the J gene TRBJ1-4; the D is unclear. Trimming left V 1 base short and J 10 bases short, with 16 bases between. This CDR3 comprises 15 residues. The CDR3 loop reads CASSLEGLQLGKLFF. The CDR3 region has the DNA TGTGCCAGCAGTTTAGAGGGCCTACAGCTGGGAAAACTGTTTTTT.

V usage is TRBV4-3 and J usage is TRBJ2-7; D perhaps matches TRBD2 (7 bases). Between the trimmed V and J ends, which lost 6 bases and 2 bases, there was a span of 17 bases. The CDR3 runs to 15 residues. CDR1 and CDR2 (germline): LGHNA, YSLEER. The CDR3 bases are TGCGCCAGCAGTATAAACCGGGGGGACACCTACGAGCAGTACTTC. Translation gives CASSINRGDTYEQYF.

The V and J genes are TRBV5-6 and TRBJ1-1, with no clear D. The CDR3 consists of 12 residues. V was cut by 4 bases and J by 5 bases, with 9 bases left in between. Germline V lookup: CDR1 SGHDT, CDR2 YYEEEE. The CDR3 spells CASSRARTEAFF. CDR3 nucleotide sequence: TGTGCCAGCAGCCGAGCAAGGACTGAAGCTTTCTTT.

This clonotype has just a few counts. The V and J genes are TRBV7-9 and TRBJ2-3; D might be TRBD1 (6 bases). The CDR3 is 16 amino acids. The V and J ends lost 4 bases and 2 bases respectively, with 16 bases between them. CDR1 and CDR2 (germline): SEHNR, FQNEAQ (reference sequence). The CDR3 sequence: CASSSTNRELTDTQYF. CDR3 in DNA: TGTGCCAGCAGCTCAACTAACAGGGAGCTCACAGATACGCAGTATTTT.